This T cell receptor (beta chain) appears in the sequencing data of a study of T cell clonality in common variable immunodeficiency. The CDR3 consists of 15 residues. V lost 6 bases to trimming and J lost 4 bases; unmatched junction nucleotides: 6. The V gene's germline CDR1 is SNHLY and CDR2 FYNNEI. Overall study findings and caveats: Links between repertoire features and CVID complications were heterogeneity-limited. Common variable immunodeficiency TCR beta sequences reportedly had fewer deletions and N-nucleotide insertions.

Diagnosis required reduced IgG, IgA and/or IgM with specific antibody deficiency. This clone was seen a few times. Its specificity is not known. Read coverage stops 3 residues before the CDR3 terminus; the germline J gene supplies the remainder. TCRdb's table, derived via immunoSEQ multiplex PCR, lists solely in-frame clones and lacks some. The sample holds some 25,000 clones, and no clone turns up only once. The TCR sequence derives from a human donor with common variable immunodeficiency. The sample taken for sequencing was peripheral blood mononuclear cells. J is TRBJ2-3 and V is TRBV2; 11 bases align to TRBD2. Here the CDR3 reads CASSALAGEADTQYF. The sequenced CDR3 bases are TGTGCCAGCAGCGCACTAGCGGGGGAGGCAGATACG.